This T cell receptor beta chain was identified during a study of T-cell reconstitution after alpha-beta-depleted transplantation in children. Germline loops: CDR1 SQVTM, CDR2 ANQGSEA. CDR3 length: 13 amino acids. V shed 4 bases, J shed 3 bases, and the junction held 4 bases outside the gene matches. The library targeted TCRbeta and was prepared with unique molecular identifiers. TCRdb re-derived calls from the PCR reads in MiXCR, one entry per CDR3 protein. The sample lists around 360,000 distinct CDR3 sequences, about 9.4% occurring once. V gene TRBV29-1 combines with J gene TRBJ2-7, with 9 nucleotides matching TRBD2. The source is a human donor who donated a stem cell graft to a child with acute lymphoblastic leukemia. The sample here was PBMCs from the stem cell graft donor, taken from the stem cell graft. CDR3 nucleotides: TGCAGCGTTGCTAGCGGGAATGACTACGAGCAGTACTTC. Residues: CSVASGNDYEQYF.